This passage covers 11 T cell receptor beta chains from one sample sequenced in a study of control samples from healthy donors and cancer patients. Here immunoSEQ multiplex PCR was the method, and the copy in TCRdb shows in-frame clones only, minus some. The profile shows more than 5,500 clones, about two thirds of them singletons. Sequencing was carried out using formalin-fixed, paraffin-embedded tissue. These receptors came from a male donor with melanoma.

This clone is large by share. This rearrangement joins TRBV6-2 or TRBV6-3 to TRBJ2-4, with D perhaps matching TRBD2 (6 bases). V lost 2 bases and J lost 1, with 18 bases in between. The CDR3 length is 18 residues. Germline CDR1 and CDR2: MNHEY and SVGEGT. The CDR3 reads CASSYAGREAVAKNIQYF. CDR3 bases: TGTGCCAGCAGTTACGCCGGGCGGGAAGCGGTGGCCAAAAACATTCAGTACTTC.

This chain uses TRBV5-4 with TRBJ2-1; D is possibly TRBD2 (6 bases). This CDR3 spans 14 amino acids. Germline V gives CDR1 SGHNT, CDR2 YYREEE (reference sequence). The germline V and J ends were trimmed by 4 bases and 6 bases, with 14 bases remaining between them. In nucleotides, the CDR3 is TGTGCCAGCAGCCTCCTAGCGACTTCCAATGAGCAGTTCTTC. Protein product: CASSLLATSNEQFF.

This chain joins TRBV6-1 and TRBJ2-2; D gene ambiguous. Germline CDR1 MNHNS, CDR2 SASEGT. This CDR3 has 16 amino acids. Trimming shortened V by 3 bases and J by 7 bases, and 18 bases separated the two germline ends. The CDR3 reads CASSDMGSAFSGELFF. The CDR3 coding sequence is TGTGCCAGCAGTGATATGGGTAGTGCCTTTAGCGGGGAGCTGTTTTTT.

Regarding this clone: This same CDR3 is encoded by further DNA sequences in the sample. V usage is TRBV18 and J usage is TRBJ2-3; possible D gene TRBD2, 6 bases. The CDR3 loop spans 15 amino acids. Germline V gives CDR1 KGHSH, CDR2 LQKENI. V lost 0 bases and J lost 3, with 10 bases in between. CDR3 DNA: TGTGCCAGCTCACCACCGAACGGGGGAACAGATACGCAGTATTTT. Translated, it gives CASSPPNGGTDTQYF.

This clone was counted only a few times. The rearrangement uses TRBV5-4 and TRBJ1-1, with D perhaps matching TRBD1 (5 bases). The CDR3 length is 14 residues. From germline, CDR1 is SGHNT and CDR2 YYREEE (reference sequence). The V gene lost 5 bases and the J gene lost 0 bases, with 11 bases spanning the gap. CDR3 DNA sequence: TGTGCCAGCAGACCGACAGTTCTGAACACTGAAGCTTTCTTT. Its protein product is CASRPTVLNTEAFF.

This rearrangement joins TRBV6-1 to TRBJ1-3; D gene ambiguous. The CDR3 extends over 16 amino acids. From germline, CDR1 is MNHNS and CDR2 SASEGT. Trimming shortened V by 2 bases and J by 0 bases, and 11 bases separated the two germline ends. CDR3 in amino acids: CASSEYGQVSGNTIYF. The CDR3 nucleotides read TGTGCCAGCAGTGAATACGGGCAGGTCTCTGGAAACACCATATATTTT.

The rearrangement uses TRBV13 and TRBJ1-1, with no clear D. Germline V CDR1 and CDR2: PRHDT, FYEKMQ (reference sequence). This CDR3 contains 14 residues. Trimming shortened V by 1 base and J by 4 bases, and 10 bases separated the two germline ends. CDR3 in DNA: TGTGCCAGCAGCTTAGAGGGTGGAGGCACTGAAGCTTTCTTT. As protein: CASSLEGGGTEAFF.

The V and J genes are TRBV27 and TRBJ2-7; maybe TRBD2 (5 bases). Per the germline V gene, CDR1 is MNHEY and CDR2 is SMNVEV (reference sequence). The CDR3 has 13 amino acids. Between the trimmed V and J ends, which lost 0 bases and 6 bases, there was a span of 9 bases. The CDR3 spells CASSLSRAGEQYF. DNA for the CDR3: TGTGCCAGCAGTTTATCGAGGGCAGGCGAGCAGTACTTC.

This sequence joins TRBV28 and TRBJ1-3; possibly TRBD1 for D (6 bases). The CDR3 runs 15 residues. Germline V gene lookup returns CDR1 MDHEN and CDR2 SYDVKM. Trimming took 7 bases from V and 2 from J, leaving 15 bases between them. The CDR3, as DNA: TGTGCCAGCACCCAGGGGCGGAGGGCTGGAAACACCATATATTTT. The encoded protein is CASTQGRRAGNTIYF. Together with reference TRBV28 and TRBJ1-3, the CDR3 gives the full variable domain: DVKVTQSSRYLVKRTGEKVFLECVQDMDHENMFWYRQDPGLGLRLIYFSYDVKMKEKGDIPEGYSVSREKKERFSLILESASTNQTSMYLCASTQGRRAGNTIYFGEGSWLTVV.

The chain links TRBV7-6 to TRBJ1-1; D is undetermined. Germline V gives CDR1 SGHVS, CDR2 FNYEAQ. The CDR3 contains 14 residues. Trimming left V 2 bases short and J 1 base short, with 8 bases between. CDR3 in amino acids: CASSLSPANTEAFF. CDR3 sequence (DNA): TGTGCCAGCAGCTTAAGCCCAGCGAACACTGAAGCTTTCTTT. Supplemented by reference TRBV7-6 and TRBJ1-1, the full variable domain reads GAGVSQSPRYKVTKRGQDVALRCDPISGHVSLYWYRQALGQGPEFLTYFNYEAQQDKSGLPNDRFSAERPEGSISTLTIQRTEQRDSAMYRCASSLSPANTEAFFGQGTRLTVV.

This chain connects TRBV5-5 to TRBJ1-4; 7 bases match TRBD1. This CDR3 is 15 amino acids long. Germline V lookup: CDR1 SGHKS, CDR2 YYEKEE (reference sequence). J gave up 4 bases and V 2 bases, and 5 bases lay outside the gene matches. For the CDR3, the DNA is TGTGCCAGCAGCTTTGGCCCAGGGGGTAATGAAAAACTGTTTTTT. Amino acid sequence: CASSFGPGGNEKLFF. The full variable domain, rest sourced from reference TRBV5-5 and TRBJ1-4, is DAGVTQSPTHLIKTRGQQVTLRCSPISGHKSVSWYQQVLGQGPQFIFQYYEKEERGRGNFPDRFSARQFPNYSSELNVNALLLGDSALYLCASSFGPGGNEKLFFGSGTQLSVL.